This entry concerns a single TCR beta chain. The data were taken from a study of blood T cell repertoires in COVID-19. The CDR3 length is 11 residues. Between the trimmed V and J ends, which lost 4 bases and 4 bases, there was a span of 7 bases. CDR1 and CDR2 (germline): SQVTM, ANQGSEA. Some clones are missing from TCRdb's copy, which holds only in-frame ones; the method was immunoSEQ multiplex PCR. The sample comprises around 260,000 clones, 80% to 90% of which are singletons, and roughly 4% rests with the top ten. Material: PBMCs or T cells enriched from blood (not recorded which). This clonotype was sampled from a man aged 25 to 45 with acute COVID-19. The chain has TRBV29-1 and TRBJ1-2; no firm D call. Written as DNA, the CDR3 is TGCAGCGTTGGGGAGGTCTATGGCTACACCTTC. It encodes CSVGEVYGYTF.